Ten or more counts support the clone carrying this T cell receptor (beta chain). The antigen is not known. Each CDR3 protein is one row after TCRdb ran MiXCR on the RT-PCR reads. The sample holds 290,000 or so distinct CDR3 sequences, 20% to 25% seen once. V was clipped by 0 bases and J by 11 bases, with 20 bases between them. This CDR3 region has 15 residues. Germline V gives CDR1 SGHRS, CDR2 YFSETQ. This record comes from a study of response to subunit inactivated influenza vaccine. Overall study findings and caveats: The study's authors posited that every seasonal influenza vaccination enlists few new T cells.

Sequencing used PBMCs from blood, obtained 21 months after vaccination. The chain couples TRBV5-1 to TRBJ1-1; D may be TRBD1 (6 bases). This TCR came from a man aged 45 to 75 who received an inactivated influenza vaccine. CDR3 DNA sequence: TGCGCCAGCAGCTTGGCCGAGCCCACAGGGCGAAAGGCTTTCTTT. It translates to CASSLAEPTGRKAFF.